A single sample is the source of the 29 T cell receptor beta chains below, sequenced in a study of blood T cell repertoires in COVID-19. Clones were read by immunoSEQ multiplex PCR, and TCRdb kept only the in-frame ones, dropping some. Of 200,000 or so clones listed, 85% to 90% were seen once; the top ten hold roughly 3.7%. Sample: PBMCs or T cells enriched from blood (not recorded which). These receptors were obtained from a woman younger than 35 in a cohort exposed to, infected with or recovered from COVID-19 (not recorded which).

This rearrangement joins TRBV10-3 to TRBJ1-6, with TRBD1 identical over 9 bases. Germline loops: CDR1 ENHRY, CDR2 SYGVKD. J was trimmed by 11 bases and V by 6 bases; bases with no gene match: 5. This CDR3 region has 13 residues. In DNA, the CDR3 is TGTGCCATCAGCCCGGGACAGGGTCCACCCCTCCACTTT. This sequence encodes CAISPGQGPPLHF.

The chain has TRBV10-1 and TRBJ2-3; D unclear. Trimming pared 3 bases from V and 8 bases from J, leaving 12 bases between. This CDR3 comprises 13 residues. Germline CDR1 WNHNN, CDR2 SYGVQD (reference sequence). The CDR3 loop is CASSEDSLATQYF. The CDR3 DNA is TGCGCCAGCAGTGAAGACTCTCTGGCTACGCAGTATTTT.

This rearrangement joins TRBV4-1 to TRBJ1-2, with D tentatively TRBD1 (5 bases). The CDR3 is 18 residues long. V was shortened by 0 bases and J by 4 bases, with 21 bases between the two germline ends. CDR1 is MGHRA, CDR2 YSYEKL, per germline. The CDR3: CASSQDASQGLTPYGYTF. In nucleotides, the CDR3 is TGCGCCAGCAGCCAAGATGCCTCGCAGGGACTGACTCCCTATGGCTACACCTTC.

The chain couples TRBV28 to TRBJ2-3, with D maybe TRBD1 (6 bases). This CDR3 is 15 amino acids long. V lost 5 bases, J lost 1 base, and 13 bases lay in between. Germline CDR1 MDHEN, CDR2 SYDVKM. The CDR3 region is CASSITQGGTDTQYF. Here the CDR3 DNA reads TGTGCCAGCAGTATCACACAGGGAGGCACAGATACGCAGTATTTT. The whole variable domain, remainder taken from reference TRBV28 and TRBJ2-3, is DVKVTQSSRYLVKRTGEKVFLECVQDMDHENMFWYRQDPGLGLRLIYFSYDVKMKEKGDIPEGYSVSREKKERFSLILESASTNQTSMYLCASSITQGGTDTQYFGPGTRLTVL.

The chain is built from TRBV14 and TRBJ1-2; D may be TRBD1 (6 bases). Germline-derived CDR1 and CDR2 are SGHDN and FVKESK. V dropped 0 bases and J dropped 3 bases, with 8 bases sitting between them. The CDR3 loop spans 14 amino acids. The CDR3 DNA reads TGTGCCAGCAGCCAAGAACAGGGTGACTATGGCTACACCTTC. Protein: CASSQEQGDYGYTF.

CDR3 amino acids: CASSLGGGWTNEKLFF. The CDR3 DNA reads as TGCGCCAGCAGCTTGGGAGGGGGTTGGACTAATGAAAAACTGTTTTTT. This chain links TRBV5-1 with TRBJ1-4, with a possible D match to TRBD1 (6 bases). Germline V gene data show CDR1 as SGHRS and CDR2 as YFSETQ. Trimming removed 0 bases at V and 2 bases at J, with 11 bases between. This CDR3 contains 16 residues. Complete variable domain (other parts from reference TRBV5-1 and TRBJ1-4): KAGVTQTPRYLIKTRGQQVTLSCSPISGHRSVSWYQQTPGQGLQFLFEYFSETQRNKGNFPGRFSGRQFSNSRSEMNVSTLELGDSALYLCASSLGGGWTNEKLFFGSGTQLSVL.

The V gene is TRBV12-3 or TRBV12-4, the J gene TRBJ2-1; 7 nucleotides align to TRBD1. The junction had 9 bases not matched to a gene; V was cut back by 6 bases and J by 10 bases. The CDR3 spans 13 residues. CDR3 amino acids: CASSLKQGWEQFF. The CDR3 nucleotides are TGTGCCAGCAGCCTTAAACAGGGGTGGGAGCAGTTCTTC.

The genes are TRBV5-4 and TRBJ2-3; 8 nucleotides align to TRBD1. V lost 4 bases to trimming and J lost 1 base; unmatched junction nucleotides: 2. This CDR3 comprises 14 residues. Germline-derived CDR1 and CDR2 are SGHNT and YYREEE (reference sequence). CDR3 DNA sequence: TGTGCCAGCAGCCAGGACAGGGGCACAGATACGCAGTATTTT. It encodes CASSQDRGTDTQYF.

This chain links TRBV27 with TRBJ2-5; tentative D call: TRBD1 (5 bases). CDR1 and CDR2 from the germline V gene are MNHEY and SMNVEV (reference sequence). The CDR3 covers 13 residues. V was shortened by 11 bases and J by 3 bases, with 16 bases between the two germline ends. This chain's CDR3 is CACHRWGEETQYF. The CDR3 nucleotides read TGTGCCTGTCACAGATGGGGCGAAGAGACCCAGTACTTC.

The chain links TRBV9 to TRBJ2-3; 11 bases match TRBD2. Germline CDR1 is SGDLS and CDR2 is YYNGEE. This CDR3 is built from 15 residues. J gave up 3 bases and V 0 bases, and 0 bases lay outside the gene matches. CDR3 loop: CASSVGLAGTDTQYF. CDR3 coding DNA: TGTGCCAGCAGCGTAGGACTAGCGGGGACAGATACGCAGTATTTT.

The chain uses TRBV15 and TRBJ1-5; TRBD1 might be the D (6 bases). Per germline, CDR1 LNHNV and CDR2 YYDKDF (reference sequence). CDR3 length: 17 residues. Trimming stripped 2 bases from V and 1 base from J, with 15 bases between. This CDR3 reads CATSRSQGTRSNQPQHF. The CDR3 DNA sequence: TGTGCCACCAGCAGATCACAGGGAACGAGAAGCAATCAGCCCCAGCATTTT.

The chain has TRBV28 and TRBJ1-1; D call uncertain. The CDR3 extends over 15 amino acids. Germline loops: CDR1 MDHEN, CDR2 SYDVKM. V was pared by 6 bases and J by 1 base, with 15 bases between. Here the CDR3 reads CASRFLGLKNTEAFF. DNA of the CDR3: TGTGCCAGCAGGTTTCTCGGACTCAAGAACACTGAAGCTTTCTTT.

This clone was counted a single time. V is TRBV11-3 and J is TRBJ2-7, with TRBD2 as a possible D gene (6 bases). Germline loops: CDR1 SGHNT, CDR2 YENEEA. The CDR3 is 13 residues long. V was shortened by 3 bases and J by 3 bases, with 9 bases between the two germline ends. The CDR3 spells CASSFQGGYEQYF. The CDR3 DNA is TGTGCCAGCAGCTTCCAGGGAGGCTACGAGCAGTACTTC.

This chain joins TRBV7-9 and TRBJ2-7; tentatively, D is TRBD1 (6 bases). With 1 base removed from V and 1 base from J, the gap between germline ends came to 8 bases. The CDR3 totals 14 residues. Germline CDR1 is SEHNR and CDR2 is FQNEAQ (reference sequence). The CDR3 is CASSLGGQSYEQYF. DNA for the CDR3: TGTGCCAGCAGCTTAGGGGGACAATCCTACGAGCAGTACTTC. The variable domain in full, with the rest retrieved from reference TRBV7-9 and TRBJ2-7, is DTGVSQNPRHKITKRGQNVTFRCDPISEHNRLYWYRQTLGQGPEFLTYFQNEAQLEKSRLLSDRFSAERPKGSFSTLEIQRTEQGDSAMYLCASSLGGQSYEQYFGPGTRLTVT.

This clone came up once. The gene calls are TRBV7-3 and TRBJ2-7; 15 positions match TRBD2. The length of the CDR3 is 16 residues. Germline CDR1 SGHTA, CDR2 FQGTGA. The trim removed 4 bases at V and 9 bases at J, leaving 10 bases unmatched. CDR3 sequence reads: CASSSNSGLAGGGQYF. DNA for the CDR3: TGTGCCAGCAGCTCAAATTCGGGACTAGCGGGAGGCGGGCAGTACTTC.

This rearrangement joins TRBV7-3 to TRBJ2-1, with D tentatively TRBD1 (5 bases). The CDR3 runs to 15 residues. Trimming left V 1 base short and J 0 bases short, with 7 bases between. CDR1 SGHTA and CDR2 FQGTGA come from the germline V gene. The CDR3 here is CASSLNQGSYNEQFF. In DNA form, the CDR3 reads TGTGCCAGCAGCTTAAACCAGGGCTCCTACAATGAGCAGTTCTTC. Filled out from reference TRBV7-3 and TRBJ2-1, the complete variable domain reads GAGVSQTPSNKVTEKGKYVELRCDPISGHTALYWYRQSLGQGPEFLIYFQGTGAADDSGLPNDRFFAVRPEGSVSTLKIQRTERGDSAVYLCASSLNQGSYNEQFFGPGTRLTVL.

This chain uses TRBV19 with TRBJ1-5; D is unresolved. CDR1 and CDR2 from the germline V gene are LNHDA and SQIVND (reference sequence). V lost 1 base, J lost 0 bases, and 4 bases lay in between. CDR3 length: 14 amino acids. The CDR3 DNA reads TGTGCCAGTAGTATAGGCTATAGCAATCAGCCCCAGCATTTT. It translates to CASSIGYSNQPQHF.

The chain joins TRBV19 to TRBJ2-7; D is uncertain. The CDR3 contains 14 residues. The germline V gene has CDR1 LNHDA and CDR2 SQIVND (reference sequence). Trimming left V 3 bases short and J 3 bases short, with 12 bases between. Written as DNA, the CDR3 is TGTGCCAGTAGTATGGCAGGCGCCTTCTACGAGCAGTACTTC. Translated, it gives CASSMAGAFYEQYF.

The chain joins TRBV5-4 to TRBJ1-3; D is unclear. The V gene's germline CDR1 is SGHNT and CDR2 YYREEE (reference sequence). V gave up 3 bases and J gave up 4 bases, with 5 bases separating them. The CDR3 sequence is 12 residues long. Here the CDR3 DNA reads TGTGCCAGCAGCTCCACAGGAAACACCATATATTTT. Encoded protein: CASSSTGNTIYF.

CDR3 nucleotide sequence: TGTGCAGCGGGAGAGGGCAATGAGCAGTTCTTC. Encoded protein: CAAGEGNEQFF. The V call is TRBV19, the J call TRBJ2-1; 8 bases are shared with TRBD2. Germline CDR1 reads LNHDA; CDR2 reads SQIVND (reference sequence). The CDR3 extends over 11 amino acids.

Only a few counts were recorded for this clone. V is TRBV10-3 and J is TRBJ2-2, with TRBD1 as a possible D gene (5 bases). V gave up 0 bases and J gave up 0 bases, with 8 bases separating them. CDR1 is ENHRY, CDR2 SYGVKD, per germline. CDR3 size: 16 residues. In DNA, the CDR3 is TGTGCCATCAGTGAGTCGCAGGGTACGAACACCGGGGAGCTGTTTTTT. Amino acids: CAISESQGTNTGELFF.

There are a few counts of this clone. V gene TRBV24-1 combines with J gene TRBJ2-2; possible D gene TRBD1, 6 bases. The CDR3 totals 16 residues. The germline V gene encodes CDR1 KGHDR and CDR2 SFDVKD. V was trimmed by 3 bases and J by 5 bases, leaving 15 bases between them. The CDR3 DNA is TGTGCCACCAGTGATCCTACTTCACAGGGAACCGGGGAGCTGTTTTTT. Protein: CATSDPTSQGTGELFF.

The chain has TRBV27 and TRBJ2-3; TRBD2 might be the D (6 bases). Germline V gene lookup returns CDR1 MNHEY and CDR2 SMNVEV (reference sequence). The CDR3 has 14 residues. V was shortened by 3 bases and J by 7 bases, with 14 bases between the two germline ends. Here the CDR3 DNA reads TGTGCCAGCAGTTTCCAAGAGCGGGCCTATACGCAGTATTTT. This sequence encodes CASSFQERAYTQYF.

The chain recombines TRBV11-2 with TRBJ2-1; TRBD2 is a possible D gene (6 bases). The CDR3 length is 13 residues. Germline V gives CDR1 SGHAT, CDR2 FQNNGV. Trimming removed 4 bases at V and 9 bases at J, with 13 bases between. As DNA, the CDR3 is TGTGCCAGCAGCTCCCCAGCCGGGGGTGAGCAGTTCTTC. It specifies CASSSPAGGEQFF.

The genes are TRBV30 and TRBJ2-3; 13 bases are a match to TRBD2. The CDR3 contains 15 residues. The ends lost 3 bases at V and 3 bases at J; junction bases unmatched: 3. The germline V gene has CDR1 GTSNPN and CDR2 SVGIG (reference sequence). The CDR3 region has the DNA TGTGCCTGGAGCCCGGGACTAGCGGGAACAGATACGCAGTATTTT. Translating gives CAWSPGLAGTDTQYF.

V and J are TRBV5-7 and TRBJ1-5; 9 bases are a match to TRBD1. TRBV5-7 is an ORF for which the function is uncertain. The trim removed 9 bases at V and 7 bases at J, leaving 17 bases unmatched. The CDR3 has 16 residues. CDR3 coding DNA: TGTGCCACCTCGGACAGGGGCCCCTCCCCTCCCCAGCCCCAGCATTTT. Encoded protein: CATSDRGPSPPQPQHF.

The chain employs TRBV7-2 and TRBJ2-1; a possible D gene is TRBD2 (6 bases). The V and J ends lost 2 bases and 7 bases respectively, with 9 bases between them. The CDR3 spans 13 residues. Germline values: CDR1 SGHTA, CDR2 FQGNSA. Here the CDR3 reads CASSLTGGNEQFF. The CDR3 DNA reads TGTGCCAGCAGCTTAACTGGGGGGAATGAGCAGTTCTTC. Filled out from reference TRBV7-2 and TRBJ2-1, the complete variable domain reads GAGVSQSPSNKVTEKGKDVELRCDPISGHTALYWYRQSLGQGLEFLIYFQGNSAPDKSGLPSDRFSAERTGGSVSTLTIQRTQQEDSAVYLCASSLTGGNEQFFGPGTRLTVL.

The count of this clone is one. This chain connects TRBV11-1 to TRBJ1-1; TRBD1 matches at 7 bases. The V gene end was trimmed by 2 bases and the J gene end by 6 bases; junction bases not matched to a gene: 9. This CDR3 comprises 15 residues. Germline loops: CDR1 SGHAT, CDR2 FQDESV (reference sequence). The CDR3 is CASSLREGARAEAFF. The DNA of the CDR3 is TGTGCCAGCAGCTTACGGGAGGGGGCGCGCGCTGAAGCTTTCTTT.

The gene calls are TRBV19 and TRBJ2-2; 8 bases are a match to TRBD1. The V gene end was trimmed by 5 bases and the J gene end by 5 bases; junction bases not matched to a gene: 13. The CDR3 length is 17 residues. The germline gives CDR1 LNHDA, CDR2 SQIVND (reference sequence). CDR3: CASSPRRAGGHTGELFF. The DNA of the CDR3 is TGTGCCAGTAGTCCCCGACGAGCAGGGGGCCATACCGGGGAGCTGTTTTTT.